The 19 T cell receptor beta chains listed next were all sequenced from one sample in a study of CD8 T cells in Susac syndrome. The authors reverse transcribed about 0.5 to 1 ug RNA with random hexamers. TCRdb called the immunoSEQ multiplex PCR reads again in MiXCR, with one record for every CDR3 protein. This sample carries some 140,000 distinct CDR3 sequences, about 95% of them seen once, and the ten largest clones take about 0.18%. The sample consisted of CD8+ T cells from PBMCs. Receptors originate from a human donor with Susac syndrome.

The chain has TRBV28 and TRBJ1-3; D remains unclear. The V and J ends lost 6 bases and 1 base respectively, with 4 bases between them. The CDR3 sequence is 12 residues long. From germline, CDR1 is MDHEN and CDR2 SYDVKM. CDR3 region: CASSGSGNTIYF. CDR3 bases: TGTGCCAGCAGCGGATCTGGAAACACCATATATTTT.

The DNA for the CDR3 is TGCAGCGTCCGACTACCCGACAGTTCCTACGAGCAGTACTTC. Translating gives CSVRLPDSSYEQYF. This chain joins TRBV29-1 and TRBJ2-7; either TRBD1 or TRBD2 may fit D (5 bases each). The CDR3 totals 14 residues. V was pared by 6 bases and J by 1 base, with 16 bases between. Germline V lookup: CDR1 SQVTM, CDR2 ANQGSEA.

The V call is TRBV25-1, the J call TRBJ2-3; TRBD1 might be the D (6 bases). CDR1 is MGHDK and CDR2 is SYGVNS in the germline V gene. V lost 3 bases, J lost 3 bases, and 10 bases lay in between. The CDR3 is made up of 14 amino acids. CDR3 DNA sequence: TGTGCCAGCAGTGAGGGCAGGGGTACAGATACGCAGTATTTT. It specifies CASSEGRGTDTQYF.

In DNA, the CDR3 is TGTGCCAGCAGTTTAGCGCAGGGGGATGAAGCTTTCTTT. Residues: CASSLAQGDEAFF. The chain links TRBV12-3 or TRBV12-4 to TRBJ1-1; the match to TRBD1 covers 7 bases. The V and J ends lost 0 bases and 7 bases, in that order; junction bases with no gene match: 2. There are 13 residues in the CDR3.

Only a few counts were recorded for this clonotype. This chain uses TRBV27 with TRBJ2-1; 10 bases are a match to TRBD2. CDR1 is MNHEY and CDR2 is SMNVEV in the germline V gene (reference sequence). The junction had 1 base not matched to a gene; V was cut back by 5 bases and J by 0 bases. CDR3 length: 15 residues. The CDR3 spells CASSLAGVSYNEQFF. As DNA, the CDR3 is TGTGCCAGCAGTCTAGCGGGAGTCTCCTACAATGAGCAGTTCTTC.

The gene calls are TRBV4-2 and TRBJ2-5; perhaps TRBD2 as D (5 bases). Germline V gives CDR1 LGHNA, CDR2 YNFKEQ. The CDR3 covers 17 residues. Trimming removed 0 bases at V and 5 bases at J, with 19 bases between. This chain's CDR3 is CASSQESSSLRRETQYF. As DNA, the CDR3 is TGTGCCAGCAGCCAAGAATCGTCCTCCCTCAGGAGGGAGACCCAGTACTTC.

The J gene is TRBJ1-1, the V gene TRBV6-5; D not certain. This CDR3 comprises 14 residues. V gave up 0 bases and J gave up 1 base, with 6 bases separating them. Germline assignment: CDR1 MNHEY and CDR2 SVGAGI. This chain's CDR3 is CASSYSPRNTEAFF. CDR3 coding DNA: TGTGCCAGCAGTTACTCTCCAAGGAACACTGAAGCTTTCTTT.

V and J are TRBV27 and TRBJ1-1; no reliable D call. The germline V and J ends were trimmed by 4 bases and 7 bases, with 7 bases remaining between them. The length of the CDR3 is 11 residues. The germline gives CDR1 MNHEY, CDR2 SMNVEV (reference sequence). CDR3 region: CASSSGIEAFF. CDR3 coding DNA: TGTGCCAGCAGTTCCGGGATTGAAGCTTTCTTT.

The chain couples TRBV20-1 to TRBJ1-1, with no clear D. CDR3 length equals 13 residues. Between the trimmed V and J ends, which lost 3 bases and 7 bases, there was a span of 15 bases. Germline CDR1 is DFQATT and CDR2 is SNEGSKA (reference sequence). The CDR3 nucleotides read TGCAGTGCTAGCGTTCCGAACATACTTGAAGCTTTCTTT. Translating it yields CSASVPNILEAFF.

The V call is TRBV20-1, the J call TRBJ1-2; a possible D gene is TRBD1 (5 bases). Germline-derived CDR1 and CDR2 are DFQATT and SNEGSKA (reference sequence). The CDR3 spans 11 residues. With 5 bases removed from V and 8 bases from J, the gap between germline ends came to 12 bases. This chain's CDR3 is CSARDPGGYTF. CDR3 in DNA: TGCAGTGCTCGGGACCCTGGCGGCTACACCTTC.

CDR3 sequence: CASSPLSYNEQFF. DNA of the CDR3: TGTGCCAGCAGTCCCCTTAGTTACAATGAGCAGTTCTTC. This chain uses TRBV12-3 or TRBV12-4 with TRBJ2-1; D gene ambiguous. CDR3 length: 13 amino acids. The V and J ends lost 5 bases and 4 bases respectively, with 9 bases between them.

This sequence joins TRBV29-1 and TRBJ2-3; possibly TRBD2 for D (5 bases). V dropped 7 bases and J dropped 5 bases, with 19 bases sitting between them. This CDR3 has 14 residues. CDR1 SQVTM and CDR2 ANQGSEA come from the germline V gene. CDR3 region: CSGAGSGLGDTQYF. The CDR3 DNA sequence: TGCAGCGGGGCTGGGAGCGGTTTAGGAGATACGCAGTATTTT.

The rearrangement links TRBV11-2 to TRBJ2-3; D call uncertain. CDR3 length equals 14 residues. The germline CDR1 and CDR2 sequences are SGHAT and FQNNGV. V was trimmed by 4 bases and J by 2 bases, leaving 10 bases between them. The CDR3 sequence is CASSWWGPTDTQYF. For the CDR3, the DNA is TGTGCCAGCAGCTGGTGGGGTCCCACAGATACGCAGTATTTT. Supplemented by reference TRBV11-2 and TRBJ2-3, the full variable domain reads EAGVAQSPRYKIIEKRQSVAFWCNPISGHATLYWYQQILGQGPKLLIQFQNNGVVDDSQLPKDRFSAERLKGVDSTLKIQPAKLEDSAVYLCASSWWGPTDTQYFGPGTRLTVL.

J is TRBJ1-5 and V is TRBV7-9, with unresolved D. This CDR3 has 12 residues. CDR1 and CDR2 from the germline V gene are SEHNR and FQNEAQ (reference sequence). Trimming took 0 bases from V and 9 from J, leaving 6 bases between them. As DNA, the CDR3 is TGTGCCAGCAGCTTAGCGTCCGTGCCCCAGCATTTT. Translation: CASSLASVPQHF.

The chain joins TRBV12-5 to TRBJ2-2; D remains unclear. Trimming pared 1 base from V and 6 bases from J, leaving 12 bases between. CDR1 is LGHNT and CDR2 is FRNRAP in the germline V gene. The CDR3 consists of 15 residues. The CDR3 bases are TGTGCTAGTGGTTTGGACGTCCGACAACCCGGGGAGCTGTTTTTT. Translated: CASGLDVRQPGELFF.

On this clonotype: At one end the junction does not follow the germline gene, possibly because of a read error. The chain has TRBV4-1 and TRBJ2-1, with a weak D call TRBD1 (5 bases). Germline loops: CDR1 MGHRA, CDR2 YSYEKL. The CDR3 contains 14 residues. The chain's CDR3 is CASSEDSSYNEQFF. The CDR3 region has the DNA TGCGCCAGCAGCGAAGACAGCTCCTACAATGAGCAGTTCTTC.

The rearrangement links TRBV9 to TRBJ2-3; D tentatively fits TRBD1 or TRBD2 (5 bases each). Germline CDR1 is SGDLS and CDR2 is YYNGEE. This CDR3 region has 18 residues. V lost 3 bases, J lost 4 bases, and 24 bases lay in between. The CDR3 DNA follows: TGTGCCAGCAGCGGCCTCGGAGAGCCGGGACGAATGCCAGATACGCAGTATTTT. Amino acid sequence: CASSGLGEPGRMPDTQYF.

The chain has TRBV5-1 and TRBJ2-7, with D possibly TRBD1 on 6 matching bases. The ends were cut back, 1 base at V and 4 bases at J, with 15 bases in the middle. In germline, CDR1 is SGHRS, CDR2 YFSETQ. This CDR3 has 15 amino acids. CDR3 nucleotides: TGCGCCAGCAGCTTGTCGGCAGGGGTTAGATACGAGCAGTACTTC. Protein sequence: CASSLSAGVRYEQYF. Based on the CDR3 plus reference TRBV5-1 and TRBJ2-7, the full variable domain is KAGVTQTPRYLIKTRGQQVTLSCSPISGHRSVSWYQQTPGQGLQFLFEYFSETQRNKGNFPGRFSGRQFSNSRSEMNVSTLELGDSALYLCASSLSAGVRYEQYFGPGTRLTVT.

The chain uses TRBV7-9 and TRBJ2-3; D is unresolved. V was cut by 1 base and J by 4 bases, with 21 bases left in between. The CDR3 loop spans 18 amino acids. From germline, CDR1 is SEHNR and CDR2 FQNEAQ (reference sequence). CDR3 protein: CASSLGYPRNGLADTQYF. CDR3 nucleotide sequence: TGTGCCAGCAGCTTAGGATACCCTCGGAATGGATTGGCAGATACGCAGTATTTT.